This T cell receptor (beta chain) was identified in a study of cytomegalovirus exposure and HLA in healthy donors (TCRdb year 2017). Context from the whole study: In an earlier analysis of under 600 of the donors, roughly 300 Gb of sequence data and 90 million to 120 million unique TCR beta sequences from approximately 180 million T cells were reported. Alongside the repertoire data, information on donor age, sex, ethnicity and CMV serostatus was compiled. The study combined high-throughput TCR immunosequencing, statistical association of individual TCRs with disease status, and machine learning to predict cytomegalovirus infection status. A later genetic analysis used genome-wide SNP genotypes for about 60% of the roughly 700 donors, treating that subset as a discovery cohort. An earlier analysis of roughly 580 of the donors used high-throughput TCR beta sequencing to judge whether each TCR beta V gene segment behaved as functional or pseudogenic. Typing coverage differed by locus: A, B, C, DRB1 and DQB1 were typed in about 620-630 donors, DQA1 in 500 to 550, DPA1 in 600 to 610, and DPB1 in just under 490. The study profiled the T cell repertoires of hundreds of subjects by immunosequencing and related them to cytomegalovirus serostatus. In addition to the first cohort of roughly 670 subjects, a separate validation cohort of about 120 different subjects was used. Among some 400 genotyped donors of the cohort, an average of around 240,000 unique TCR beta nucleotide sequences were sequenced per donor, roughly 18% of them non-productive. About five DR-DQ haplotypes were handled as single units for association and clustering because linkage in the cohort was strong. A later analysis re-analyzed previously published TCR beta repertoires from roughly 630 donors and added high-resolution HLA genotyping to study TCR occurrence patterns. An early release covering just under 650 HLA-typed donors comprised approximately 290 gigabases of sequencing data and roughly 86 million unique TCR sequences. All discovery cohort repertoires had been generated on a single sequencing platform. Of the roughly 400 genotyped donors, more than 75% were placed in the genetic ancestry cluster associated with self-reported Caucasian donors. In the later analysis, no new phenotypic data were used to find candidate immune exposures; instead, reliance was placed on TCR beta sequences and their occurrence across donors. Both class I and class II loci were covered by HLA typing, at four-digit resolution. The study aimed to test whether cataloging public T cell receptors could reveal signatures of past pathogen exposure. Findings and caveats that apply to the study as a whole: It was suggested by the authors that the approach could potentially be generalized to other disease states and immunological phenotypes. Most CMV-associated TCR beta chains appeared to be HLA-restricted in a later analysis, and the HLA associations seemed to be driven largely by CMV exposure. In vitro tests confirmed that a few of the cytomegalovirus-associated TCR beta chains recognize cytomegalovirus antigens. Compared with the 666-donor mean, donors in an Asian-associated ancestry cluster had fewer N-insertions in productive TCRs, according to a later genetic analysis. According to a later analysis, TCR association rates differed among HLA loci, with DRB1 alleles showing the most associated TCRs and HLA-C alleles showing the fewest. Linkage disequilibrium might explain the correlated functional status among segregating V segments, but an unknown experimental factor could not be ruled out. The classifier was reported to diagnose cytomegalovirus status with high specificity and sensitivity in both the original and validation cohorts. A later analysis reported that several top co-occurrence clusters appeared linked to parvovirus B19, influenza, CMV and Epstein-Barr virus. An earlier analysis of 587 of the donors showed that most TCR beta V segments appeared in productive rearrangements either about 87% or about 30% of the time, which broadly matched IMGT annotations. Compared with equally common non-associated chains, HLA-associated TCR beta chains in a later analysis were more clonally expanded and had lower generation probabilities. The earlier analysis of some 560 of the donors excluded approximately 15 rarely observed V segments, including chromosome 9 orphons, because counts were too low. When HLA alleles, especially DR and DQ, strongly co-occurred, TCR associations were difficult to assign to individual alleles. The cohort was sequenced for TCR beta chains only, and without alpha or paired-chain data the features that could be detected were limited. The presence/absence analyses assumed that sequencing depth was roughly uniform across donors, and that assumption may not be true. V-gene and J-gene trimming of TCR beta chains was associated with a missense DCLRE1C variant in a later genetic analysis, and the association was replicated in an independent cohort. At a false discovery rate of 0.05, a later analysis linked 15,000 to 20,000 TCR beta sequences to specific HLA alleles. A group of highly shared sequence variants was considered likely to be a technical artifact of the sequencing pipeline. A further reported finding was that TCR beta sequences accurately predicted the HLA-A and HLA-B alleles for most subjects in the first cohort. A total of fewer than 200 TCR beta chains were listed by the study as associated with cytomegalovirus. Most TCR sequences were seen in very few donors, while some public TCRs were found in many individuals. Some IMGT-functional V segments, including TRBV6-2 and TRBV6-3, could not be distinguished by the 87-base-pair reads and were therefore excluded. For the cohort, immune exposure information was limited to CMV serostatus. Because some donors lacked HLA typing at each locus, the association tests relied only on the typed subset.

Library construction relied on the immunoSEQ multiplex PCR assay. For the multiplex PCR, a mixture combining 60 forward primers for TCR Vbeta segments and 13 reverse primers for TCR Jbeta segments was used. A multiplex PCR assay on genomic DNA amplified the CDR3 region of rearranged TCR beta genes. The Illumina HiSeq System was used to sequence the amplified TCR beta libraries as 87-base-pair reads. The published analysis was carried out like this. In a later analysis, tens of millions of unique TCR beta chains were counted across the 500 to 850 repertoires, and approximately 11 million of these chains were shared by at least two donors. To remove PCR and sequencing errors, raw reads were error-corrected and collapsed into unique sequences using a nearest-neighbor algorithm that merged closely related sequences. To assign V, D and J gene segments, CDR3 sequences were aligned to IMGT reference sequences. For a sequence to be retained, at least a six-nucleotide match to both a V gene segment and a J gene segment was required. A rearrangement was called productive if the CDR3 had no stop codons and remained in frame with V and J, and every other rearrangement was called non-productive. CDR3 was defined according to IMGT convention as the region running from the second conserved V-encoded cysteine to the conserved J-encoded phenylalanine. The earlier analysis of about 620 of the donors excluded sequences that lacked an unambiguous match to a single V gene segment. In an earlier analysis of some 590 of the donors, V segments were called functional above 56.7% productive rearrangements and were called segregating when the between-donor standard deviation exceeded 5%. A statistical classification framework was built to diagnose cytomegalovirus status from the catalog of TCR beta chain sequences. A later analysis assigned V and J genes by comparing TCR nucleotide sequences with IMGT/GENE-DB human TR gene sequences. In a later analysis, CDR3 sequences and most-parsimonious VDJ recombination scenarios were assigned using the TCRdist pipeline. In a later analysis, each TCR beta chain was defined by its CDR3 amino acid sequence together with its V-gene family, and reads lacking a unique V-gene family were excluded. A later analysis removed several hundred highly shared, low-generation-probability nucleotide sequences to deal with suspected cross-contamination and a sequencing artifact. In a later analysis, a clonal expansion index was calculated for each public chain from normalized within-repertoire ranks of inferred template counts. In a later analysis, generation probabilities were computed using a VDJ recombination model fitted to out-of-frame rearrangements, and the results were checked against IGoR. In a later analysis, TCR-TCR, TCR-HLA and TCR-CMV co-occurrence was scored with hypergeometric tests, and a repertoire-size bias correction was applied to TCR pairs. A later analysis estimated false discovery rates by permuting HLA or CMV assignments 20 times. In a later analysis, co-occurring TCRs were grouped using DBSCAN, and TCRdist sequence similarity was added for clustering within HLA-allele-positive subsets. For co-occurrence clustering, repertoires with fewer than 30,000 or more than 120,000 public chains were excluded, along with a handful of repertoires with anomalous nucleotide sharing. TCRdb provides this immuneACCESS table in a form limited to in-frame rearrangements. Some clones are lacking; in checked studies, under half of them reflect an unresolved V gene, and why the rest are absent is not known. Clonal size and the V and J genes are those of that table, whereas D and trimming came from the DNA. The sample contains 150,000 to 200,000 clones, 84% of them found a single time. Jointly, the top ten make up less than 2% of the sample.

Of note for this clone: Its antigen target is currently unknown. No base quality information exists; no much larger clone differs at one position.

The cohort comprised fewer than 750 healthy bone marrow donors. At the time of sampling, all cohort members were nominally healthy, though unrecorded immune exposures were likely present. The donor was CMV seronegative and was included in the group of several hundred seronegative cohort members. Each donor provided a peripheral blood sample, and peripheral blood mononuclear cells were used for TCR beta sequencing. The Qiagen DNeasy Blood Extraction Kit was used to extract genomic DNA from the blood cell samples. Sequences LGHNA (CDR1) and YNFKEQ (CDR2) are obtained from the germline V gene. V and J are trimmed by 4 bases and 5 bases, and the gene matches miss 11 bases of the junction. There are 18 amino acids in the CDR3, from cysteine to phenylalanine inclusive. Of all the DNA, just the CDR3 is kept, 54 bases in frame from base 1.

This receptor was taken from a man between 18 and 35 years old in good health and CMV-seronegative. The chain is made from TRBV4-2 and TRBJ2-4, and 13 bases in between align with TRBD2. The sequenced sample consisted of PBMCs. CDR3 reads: CASSLSGTSGAGENIQYF. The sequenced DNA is TGTGCCAGCAGCCTCTCCGGGACTAGCGGGGCCGGGGAAAACATTCAGTACTTC.